This TCR beta chain was obtained from a study of cytotoxic CD8 clonotypes in ibrutinib-treated CLL. Study-wide context: Partial response was seen in some 24 patients and complete response in 2; after median roughly 66 months, about 14 stayed remitted, about 12 progressed. Each sample contained, on average, approximately 270,000 productive templates and tens of thousands of productive rearrangements. Study-wide points: At progression, clonality fell back toward baseline after rising at ibrutinib response. Public clonotypes occurred uncommonly; on treatment, they contracted or remained stable.

As to this clone: Its target is not known.

The CDR3 extends over 14 amino acids. Trimming left V 6 bases short and J 4 bases short, with 16 bases between. Germline V CDR1 and CDR2: MNHNS, SASEGT. The data were produced by immunoSEQ multiplex PCR, yet TCRdb's version contains in-frame clones alone and is incomplete. The repertoire holds 110,000 to 150,000 clones, with about 76% as singletons. V usage is TRBV6-1 and J usage is TRBJ2-7, with D maybe TRBD1 (6 bases). The sequence came from a human donor with chronic lymphocytic leukemia. The material sequenced was PBMCs, taken after 24 months of ibrutinib treatment. The CDR3 bases are TGTGCCAGCAGCAGACAGGCATTGGGGTACGAGCAGTACTTC. It specifies CASSRQALGYEQYF.